This entry lists 21 T cell receptor beta chains sequenced from one sample in a study of blood T cell repertoires in COVID-19. Sequenced by immunoSEQ multiplex PCR; TCRdb stores in-frame clones only, minus some. The sample holds fewer than 350,000 clones, around 86% seen once. Sequencing was performed on peripheral blood. The source is an older woman with active or convalescent COVID-19.

This clone was counted once. The chain has TRBV7-3 and TRBJ2-1, with 8 positions matching TRBD2. Trimming at V came to 1 base and at J to 8 bases, leaving 4 bases not matched to a gene. The germline gives CDR1 SGHTA, CDR2 FQGTGA. The CDR3 covers 14 residues. This CDR3 reads CASSLSGGNDEQFF. The CDR3 DNA sequence: TGTGCCAGCAGCTTAAGCGGGGGGAACGATGAGCAGTTCTTC. Using reference TRBV7-3 and TRBJ2-1 for the parts outside the CDR3, the full variable domain is GAGVSQTPSNKVTEKGKYVELRCDPISGHTALYWYRQSLGQGPEFLIYFQGTGAADDSGLPNDRFFAVRPEGSVSTLKIQRTERGDSAVYLCASSLSGGNDEQFFGPGTRLTVL.

This clone came up a few times. V and J are TRBV15 and TRBJ1-1; no firm D call. This CDR3 comprises 11 residues. From germline, CDR1 is LNHNV and CDR2 YYDKDF (reference sequence). The CDR3 nucleotides read TGTGCGTGCTCCCGGTTGGCTGAAGCTTTCTTT. It yields the protein CACSRLAEAFF.

This clone was seen only a few times. The genes are TRBV2 and TRBJ2-7, with TRBD1 identical over 7 bases. This CDR3 contains 14 residues. CDR1 and CDR2 (germline): SNHLY, FYNNEI. Trimming removed 7 bases from V and 1 base from J; junction bases left unmatched: 7. The CDR3 loop reads CASIDRATSYEQYF. The CDR3 DNA reads TGTGCCAGCATAGACAGGGCGACATCCTACGAGCAGTACTTC.

The CDR3 reads CSVRQGGQPQHF. Here the CDR3 DNA reads TGCAGCGTGAGACAGGGAGGTCAGCCCCAGCATTTT. The chain carries TRBV29-1 and TRBJ1-5; 7 bases line up with TRBD1. Per germline, CDR1 SQVTM and CDR2 ANQGSEA. CDR3 length: 12 residues. V gave up 6 bases and J gave up 6 bases; unmatched junction bases: 5.

The rearrangement links TRBV5-6 to TRBJ2-7; D not certain. CDR1 SGHDT and CDR2 YYEEEE come from the germline V gene. The CDR3 runs 11 residues. Trimming took 6 bases from V and 3 from J, leaving 7 bases between them. CDR3 region: CASNRGYEQYF. The CDR3 nucleotides are TGTGCCAGCAACCGAGGCTACGAGCAGTACTTC.

V usage is TRBV30 and J usage is TRBJ2-7; 10 nucleotides align to TRBD1. From germline, CDR1 is GTSNPN and CDR2 SVGIG (reference sequence). The J segment lost 7 bases and the V segment lost 4 bases, leaving 13 bases of the junction unmatched. This CDR3 has 15 residues. The CDR3 coding sequence is TGTGCCTGGACCCTAAAGAGGGGACAGGGGAGAGAGCAGTACTTC. Amino acid sequence: CAWTLKRGQGREQYF.

The V call is TRBV28, the J call TRBJ1-1; D is possibly TRBD1 (6 bases). CDR3 size: 15 residues. The V gene's germline CDR1 is MDHEN and CDR2 SYDVKM. V was trimmed by 1 base and J by 1 base, leaving 10 bases between them. CDR3 in DNA: TGTGCCAGCAGTTTATCGTGGGGGCGGAACACTGAAGCTTTCTTT. Protein product: CASSLSWGRNTEAFF.

The chain recombines TRBV18 with TRBJ2-7; tentatively, D is TRBD1 (5 bases). CDR1 and CDR2 from the germline V gene are KGHSH and LQKENI. V dropped 4 bases and J dropped 2 bases, with 15 bases sitting between them. The CDR3 is made up of 15 amino acids. CDR3 DNA: TGTGCCAGCTCACGGGTGGCGACAGAGACCTACGAGCAGTACTTC. This gives the protein CASSRVATETYEQYF.

V usage is TRBV14 and J usage is TRBJ1-6; D is possibly TRBD1 (6 bases). Germline V lookup: CDR1 SGHDN, CDR2 FVKESK. CDR3 length equals 15 residues. Between the trimmed V and J ends, which lost 4 bases and 15 bases, there was a span of 22 bases. In DNA, the CDR3 is TGTGCCAGCAGCCGAGTACCCACACAGGGAAAACTCCTCCACTTT. This encodes CASSRVPTQGKLLHF. Full variable domain (outside the CDR3, taken from reference TRBV14 and TRBJ1-6): EAGVTQFPSHSVIEKGQTVTLRCDPISGHDNLYWYRRVMGKEIKFLLHFVKESKQDESGMPNNRFLAERTGGTYSTLKVQPAELEDSGVYFCASSRVPTQGKLLHFGNGTRLTVT.

The chain employs TRBV4-1 and TRBJ2-2; D not certain. V dropped 0 bases and J dropped 4 bases, with 15 bases sitting between them. Germline V gene sequence: CDR1 MGHRA, CDR2 YSYEKL. The CDR3 sequence is 17 residues long. CDR3 nucleotide sequence: TGCGCCAGCAGCCAAGATATTACTACCTCTCCCACCGGGGAGCTGTTTTTT. Translation gives CASSQDITTSPTGELFF.

The chain links TRBV7-3 to TRBJ2-3; D might be TRBD2 (6 bases). The CDR3 contains 15 residues. CDR1 SGHTA and CDR2 FQGTGA come from the germline V gene. Between the trimmed V and J ends, which lost 3 bases and 8 bases, there was a span of 18 bases. The CDR3 region has the DNA TGTGCCAGCAGCTTCCCGGAGGCCGTGCGGGGTACGCAGTATTTT. Translation: CASSFPEAVRGTQYF.

The table lists this clone with a few counts. The rearrangement uses TRBV27 and TRBJ1-2; maybe TRBD1 (5 bases). The germline V and J ends were trimmed by 0 bases and 8 bases, with 13 bases remaining between them. The germline V gene has CDR1 MNHEY and CDR2 SMNVEV (reference sequence). The CDR3 covers 14 residues. CDR3 in amino acids: CASSLSRGGSGYTF. The CDR3 region has the DNA TGTGCCAGCAGTTTATCACGCGGGGGTTCAGGCTACACCTTC.

The chain couples TRBV19 to TRBJ1-2, with D unresolved. V gave up 7 bases and J gave up 4 bases, with 19 bases separating them. This CDR3 is 15 amino acids long. Germline V CDR1 and CDR2: LNHDA, SQIVND (reference sequence). DNA for the CDR3: TGTGCCAGTACCGTCACGGGCCCTGGAGGCTATGGCTACACCTTC. It specifies CASTVTGPGGYGYTF.

The chain recombines TRBV29-1 with TRBJ2-3, with TRBD2 identical over 12 bases. Losses at the gene ends were 1 base for V and 2 bases for J; bases not matched to a gene: 1. In germline, CDR1 is SQVTM, CDR2 ANQGSEA. The CDR3 sequence is 15 residues long. Here the CDR3 reads CSVEGLAGVTDTQYF. CDR3 in DNA: TGCAGCGTTGAAGGACTAGCGGGGGTCACAGATACGCAGTATTTT.

This rearrangement joins TRBV2 to TRBJ1-1; unclear D gene. Germline CDR1 is SNHLY and CDR2 is FYNNEI. The V and J ends lost 8 bases and 11 bases respectively, with 15 bases between them. CDR3 length: 11 residues. The CDR3 sequence: CASSEPTRAFF. Written as DNA, the CDR3 is TGTGCCAGCTCGGAGCCCACCCGGGCTTTCTTT.

The chain is built from TRBV7-2 and TRBJ2-7, with D perhaps matching TRBD2 (6 bases). The V end lost 1 base, the J end lost 1 base, and 17 bases lay between the germline ends. The CDR3 loop spans 17 amino acids. Germline CDR1 is SGHTA and CDR2 is FQGNSA. CDR3 amino acids: CASSLEGGGLVSYEQYF. In nucleotides, the CDR3 is TGTGCCAGCAGCTTAGAAGGTGGAGGGTTGGTATCCTACGAGCAGTACTTC.

Only a few counts were recorded for this clone. The V and J genes are TRBV2 and TRBJ1-4, with 8 bases identical to TRBD1. Germline V gene sequence: CDR1 SNHLY, CDR2 FYNNEI. V lost 6 bases, J lost 5 bases, and 11 bases stayed unmatched. The CDR3 is 16 amino acids. CDR3 nucleotides: TGTGCCAGCAGGCTGGCGCGGGGACAGGTCAATGAAAAACTGTTTTTT. It specifies CASRLARGQVNEKLFF.

This chain uses TRBV27 with TRBJ1-1, with 12 bases aligning to TRBD1. After removal of 3 bases from V and 1 base from J, the junction contained 9 bases not matched to a gene. The germline V gene has CDR1 MNHEY and CDR2 SMNVEV (reference sequence). The CDR3 covers 18 residues. Written as DNA, the CDR3 is TGTGCCAGCAGTTTCGGGACAGGGGGCCGATTCGGGAACACTGAAGCTTTCTTT. This gives the protein CASSFGTGGRFGNTEAFF.

The chain joins TRBV5-5 to TRBJ2-7; tentative D call: TRBD1 (6 bases). Germline V gives CDR1 SGHKS, CDR2 YYEKEE (reference sequence). CDR3 length equals 13 residues. V was cut by 4 bases and J by 3 bases, with 11 bases left in between. In DNA form, the CDR3 reads TGTGCCAGCAGCCGATCGACAGGCTACGAGCAGTACTTC. It encodes CASSRSTGYEQYF.

On this clone: Other DNA sequences in this sample translate to the same CDR3. J is TRBJ2-5 and V is TRBV19, with 12 bases matching TRBD2. Looked up from germline, CDR1 is LNHDA and CDR2 is SQIVND (reference sequence). The trim removed 6 bases at V and 4 bases at J, leaving 3 bases unmatched. The CDR3 runs to 14 residues. The CDR3, as DNA: TGTGCCAGTAGCCCGACTAGCGGGGGAGAGACCCAGTACTTC. Protein: CASSPTSGGETQYF.

The rearrangement links TRBV7-3 to TRBJ2-1, with 11 nucleotides matching TRBD2. This CDR3 has 16 residues. The germline CDR1 and CDR2 sequences are SGHTA and FQGTGA. The junction had 7 bases not matched to a gene; V was cut back by 5 bases and J by 4 bases. CDR3 residues: CASSASSGGLYNEQFF. The CDR3 bases are TGTGCCAGCAGCGCATCTAGCGGGGGGTTATACAATGAGCAGTTCTTC.